The next 7 T cell receptor beta chains were all read from a single sample in a study of T cell repertoires in cytomegalovirus infection. TCRdb reanalysed the reads using MiXCR and keeps one entry per CDR3 protein. The data hold around 740,000 distinct CDR3 sequences, with approximately 34% observed a single time. The sample comprised PBMCs. Receptor source: a human donor in good health (CMV status not recorded). Some clones in this sample may be carry-over from other donors' samples.

This clonotype was found many times. V gene TRBV19 combines with J gene TRBJ1-1; TRBD1 might be the D (5 bases). This CDR3 is 14 amino acids long. The germline V gene has CDR1 LNHDA and CDR2 SQIVND (reference sequence). The V end was cut by 5 bases, the J end by 2 bases, with 12 bases between. The CDR3 nucleotides read TGTGCCAGTAGTCATGGGGGGTTCAACACTGAAGCTTTCTTT. It translates to CASSHGGFNTEAFF.

This clonotype was detected once. One end of the junction does not line up with germline, which may come from a read error. The J gene is TRBJ2-2, the V gene TRBV11-2; 12 bases line up with TRBD2. Germline CDR1 and CDR2: SGHAT and FQNNGV. The CDR3 runs 18 residues. The CDR3 protein is CSSRISAGLAGNTGELFF. In DNA, the CDR3 is TGTTCCAGCAGGATTAGCGCGGGACTAGCGGGGAACACCGGGGAGCTGTTTTTT.

The chain links TRBV28 to TRBJ2-5, with D unresolved. Germline lookup yields CDR1 MDHEN and CDR2 SYDVKM. This CDR3 has 13 residues. V lost 7 bases, J lost 2 bases, and 11 bases lay in between. CDR3 sequence: CASTFFDQETQYF. The CDR3 DNA sequence: TGTGCCAGCACCTTCTTTGATCAAGAGACCCAGTACTTC.

This clonotype occurred a few times. The chain employs TRBV7-9 and TRBJ2-2; maybe TRBD2 (6 bases). Trimming stripped 1 base from V and 2 bases from J, with 14 bases between. The CDR3 contains 17 residues. The germline V gene encodes CDR1 SEHNR and CDR2 FQNEAQ (reference sequence). This CDR3 is CASSLGRLVLNTGELFF. The CDR3 DNA reads as TGTGCCAGCAGCTTAGGGAGACTAGTCCTTAACACCGGGGAGCTGTTTTTT.

This clonotype was picked up a small number of times. V and J are TRBV6-2 or TRBV6-3 and TRBJ1-3; D not certain. With 11 bases removed from V and 0 bases from J, the gap between germline ends came to 11 bases. The germline V gene has CDR1 MNHEY and CDR2 SVGEGT. The CDR3 is made up of 13 amino acids. CDR3 coding DNA: TGTGCCGGCCGGACTGCCTCTGGAAACACCATATATTTT. Encoded protein: CAGRTASGNTIYF.

In regard to this clonotype: This is likely a read error, given that the CDR3 carries no conserved phenylalanine or tryptophan at its end. This chain connects TRBV20-1 to TRBJ1-4; D is possibly TRBD1 (5 bases). The CDR3 loop spans 13 amino acids. The germline CDR1 and CDR2 sequences are DFQATT and SNEGSKA (reference sequence). The CDR3 coding sequence is TGCAGGGCTAGACACAGGCTTAATGAAAAACTGTTTATT. As protein: CRARHRLNEKLFI.

The gene calls are TRBV4-2 and TRBJ1-6; a possible D gene is TRBD1 (5 bases). V shed 1 base and J shed 7 bases, with 14 bases lying between them. The germline CDR1 and CDR2 sequences are LGHNA and YNFKEQ. This CDR3 region has 16 residues. The CDR3 DNA reads as TGTGCCAGCAGCCAAGGGTCGGGGCAGAGCAATTCACCCCTCCACTTT. Protein: CASSQGSGQSNSPLHF.